The 19 T cell receptor beta chains below were found in one sample sequenced in a study of blood T cell repertoires in COVID-19 (dated by TCRdb to 2018 to 2021). To prepare the library, the immunoSEQ multiplex PCR assay was applied. TCRdb holds this immuneACCESS table with in-frame rearrangements only. Some clones are missing; in checked studies, unresolved V genes explain under half, and the rest has no known cause. Counted in this sample were 150,000 to 200,000 clones; 82% of them appeared once. The ten top clones hold approximately 6.8% of the sample. Material for sequencing was peripheral blood. Receptors were obtained from a middle-aged woman with COVID-19, enrolled during active disease.

The chain couples TRBV18 to TRBJ2-2; 7 positions agree with TRBD1. Trimming cost V 4 bases and J 1 base; bases outside gene matches: 12. Germline assignment: CDR1 KGHSH and CDR2 LQKENI. The CDR3 consists of 18 residues. CDR3 region: CASSQPGQRLKNTGELFF. DNA for the CDR3: TGTGCCAGCTCACAGCCGGGACAGAGATTAAAGAACACCGGGGAGCTGTTTTTT.

The V call is TRBV5-1, the J call TRBJ2-7, with 7 bases that match TRBD1. CDR1 SGHRS and CDR2 YFSETQ come from the germline V gene. V dropped 0 bases and J dropped 1; count of bases not matched to a gene: 1. There are 14 residues in the CDR3. The CDR3 loop reads CASSLVGQSYEQYF. The CDR3 nucleotides read TGCGCCAGCAGCTTGGTGGGACAGTCCTACGAGCAGTACTTC.

The chain joins TRBV3-1 (or the pseudogene TRBV3-2) to TRBJ2-2; D gene uncertain. The germline V and J ends were trimmed by 0 bases and 3 bases, with 8 bases remaining between them. CDR3 length: 15 amino acids. In germline, CDR1 is LGHDT, CDR2 YNNKEL (reference sequence). The CDR3 spells CASSQEATYTGELFF. The CDR3 coding sequence is TGTGCCAGCAGCCAAGAGGCCACGTACACCGGGGAGCTGTTTTTT.

The chain is built from TRBV19 and TRBJ1-5; 9 bases fit TRBD1. The germline V gene encodes CDR1 LNHDA and CDR2 SQIVND (reference sequence). Trimming removed 1 base from V and 0 bases from J; junction bases left unmatched: 10. There are 19 residues in the CDR3. The DNA for the CDR3 is TGTGCCAGTAGTATAGTTCCGGGACAGGGACTATATAGCAATCAGCCCCAGCATTTT. Protein product: CASSIVPGQGLYSNQPQHF.

The V gene is TRBV2, the J gene TRBJ1-6, with TRBD1 identical over 10 bases. Germline values: CDR1 SNHLY, CDR2 FYNNEI. V was clipped by 6 bases and J by 7 bases; unmatched bases: 9. This CDR3 is 16 amino acids long. CDR3 amino acids: CASSGGQGIANSPLHF. DNA for the CDR3: TGTGCCAGCAGCGGGGGACAGGGGATTGCAAATTCACCCCTCCACTTT.

The rearrangement uses TRBV9 and TRBJ1-1, with D possibly TRBD1 on 5 matching bases. This CDR3 contains 14 residues. CDR1 is SGDLS, CDR2 YYNGEE, per germline. V lost 4 bases, J lost 1 base, and 11 bases lay in between. The CDR3 DNA is TGTGCCAGCAGCCACGGTGGGGCGAACACTGAAGCTTTCTTT. This codes for CASSHGGANTEAFF.

The genes are TRBV9 and TRBJ2-3; no clear D. Germline loops: CDR1 SGDLS, CDR2 YYNGEE. The CDR3 extends over 15 amino acids. V lost 1 base and J 0 bases, leaving 9 bases between the germline ends. In nucleotides, the CDR3 is TGTGCCAGCAGCGTACGCGGAACTAGCACAGATACGCAGTATTTT. This sequence encodes CASSVRGTSTDTQYF.

The chain is built from TRBV2 and TRBJ2-2; 9 nucleotides match TRBD1. Germline V lookup: CDR1 SNHLY, CDR2 FYNNEI. CDR3 size: 15 residues. Trimming cost V 6 bases and J 3 bases; bases outside gene matches: 5. The CDR3 DNA follows: TGTGCCAGCAGCCGGACAGGGGTGGACACCGGGGAGCTGTTTTTT. Its translation: CASSRTGVDTGELFF.

The chain uses TRBV11-3 and TRBJ2-2, with D tentatively TRBD2 (7 bases). The germline V gene has CDR1 SGHNT and CDR2 YENEEA. V gave up 7 bases and J gave up 7 bases, with 16 bases separating them. The CDR3 loop spans 14 amino acids. CDR3 in amino acids: CASTRGGRNGELFF. CDR3 DNA: TGTGCCAGCACTAGGGGGGGCCGGAACGGGGAGCTGTTTTTT.

The chain joins TRBV14 to TRBJ1-2; 7 nucleotides line up with TRBD1. The CDR3 has 12 amino acids. Trimming cost V 0 bases and J 13 bases; bases outside gene matches: 5. Germline V gives CDR1 SGHDN, CDR2 FVKESK. CDR3 nucleotide sequence: TGTGCCAGCAGCCAAGATGTCAGGGGGGTCACCTTC. It codes for CASSQDVRGVTF.

V gene TRBV28 combines with J gene TRBJ2-6; weak D call: TRBD2 (5 bases). The CDR3 is 13 residues long. V was clipped by 11 bases and J by 0 bases, with 8 bases between them. In germline, CDR1 is MDHEN, CDR2 SYDVKM. CDR3: CASGSSGANVLTF. As DNA, the CDR3 is TGTGCCTCGGGGAGCTCTGGGGCCAACGTCCTGACTTTC. Looking up the rest from reference TRBV28 and TRBJ2-6 gives the full variable domain: DVKVTQSSRYLVKRTGEKVFLECVQDMDHENMFWYRQDPGLGLRLIYFSYDVKMKEKGDIPEGYSVSREKKERFSLILESASTNQTSMYLCASGSSGANVLTFGAGSRLTVL.

This chain links TRBV13 with TRBJ2-1; 10 bases line up with TRBD2. The germline V gene has CDR1 PRHDT and CDR2 FYEKMQ (reference sequence). There are 14 residues in the CDR3. V lost 3 bases to trimming and J lost 6 bases; unmatched junction nucleotides: 2. The CDR3 spells CASSFRTSGNEQFF. The CDR3 DNA follows: TGTGCCAGCAGCTTCCGGACTAGCGGCAATGAGCAGTTCTTC. The whole variable domain, remainder taken from reference TRBV13 and TRBJ2-1, is AAGVIQSPRHLIKEKRETATLKCYPIPRHDTVYWYQQGPGQDPQFLISFYEKMQSDKGSIPDRFSAQQFSDYHSELNMSSLELGDSALYFCASSFRTSGNEQFFGPGTRLTVL.

CDR3 bases: TGTGCCAGCAGTGGACCTAGCGGGAGGTCCTCGGGGTCAGCAGATACGCAGTATTTT. Translation gives CASSGPSGRSSGSADTQYF. The chain recombines TRBV6-1 with TRBJ2-3; 11 bases fit TRBD2. CDR3 size: 19 residues. Trimming removed 4 bases from V and 4 bases from J; junction bases left unmatched: 16. Germline-derived CDR1 and CDR2 are MNHNS and SASEGT.

The chain is built from TRBV19 and TRBJ2-1; no definite D call. The germline V and J ends were trimmed by 0 bases and 9 bases, with 18 bases remaining between them. Germline V gene sequence: CDR1 LNHDA, CDR2 SQIVND (reference sequence). The length of the CDR3 is 16 residues. CDR3 sequence: CASSIDDGMVGREQFF. The CDR3 DNA is TGTGCCAGTAGTATAGATGATGGCATGGTGGGCCGTGAGCAGTTCTTC.

The chain joins TRBV9 to TRBJ2-2; weak D call: TRBD2 (5 bases). Trimming removed 4 bases at V and 2 bases at J, with 12 bases between. The CDR3 sequence is 15 residues long. CDR1 and CDR2 from the germline V gene are SGDLS and YYNGEE. CDR3 in amino acids: CASSPRTANTGELFF. The CDR3 DNA reads TGTGCCAGCAGCCCGCGGACTGCCAACACCGGGGAGCTGTTTTTT.

The V call is TRBV18, the J call TRBJ1-1; 7 nucleotides agree with TRBD1. V gave up 3 bases and J gave up 6 bases; unmatched junction bases: 10. Germline CDR1 and CDR2: KGHSH and LQKENI. The CDR3 sequence is 15 residues long. The CDR3 DNA sequence: TGTGCCAGCTCACCGATGACAGGGAAGGGCGCTGAAGCTTTCTTT. It is translated as CASSPMTGKGAEAFF.

The rearrangement uses TRBV10-3 and TRBJ1-1, with TRBD1 matching 7 bases. CDR1 and CDR2 from the germline V gene are ENHRY and SYGVKD. Trimming at V came to 6 bases and at J to 1 base, leaving 5 bases not matched to a gene. The CDR3 runs 14 residues. CDR3 region: CAISPQGTNTEAFF. CDR3 nucleotides: TGTGCCATCAGCCCACAGGGGACGAACACTGAAGCTTTCTTT.

This chain links TRBV29-1 with TRBJ1-4, with 10 bases fitting TRBD1. This CDR3 comprises 13 residues. After removal of 7 bases from V and 4 bases from J, the junction contained 3 bases not matched to a gene. Looked up from germline, CDR1 is SQVTM and CDR2 is ANQGSEA. CDR3: CSAGQGINEKLFF. CDR3 nucleotides: TGCAGCGCGGGACAGGGGATTAATGAAAAACTGTTTTTT.

V gene TRBV6-6 combines with J gene TRBJ1-4, with D perhaps matching TRBD1 (6 bases). The CDR3 sequence is 17 residues long. V dropped 5 bases and J dropped 0 bases, with 16 bases sitting between them. Looked up from germline, CDR1 is MNHNY and CDR2 is SVGAGI (reference sequence). In DNA, the CDR3 is TGTGCCAGCAGTCTCCTGCCGGGGGGCGCAACTAATGAAAAACTGTTTTTT. Protein: CASSLLPGGATNEKLFF.